The 3 T cell receptor beta chains presented below share a single source sample, sequenced in a study of cytomegalovirus exposure and HLA in healthy donors. Amplification used 60 Vbeta primers and 13 Jbeta primers. TCRdb's copy holds only in-frame clones and misses some; the assay was immunoSEQ multiplex PCR. The sample records 150,000 to 200,000 clones, about 80% being singletons. Sequenced: PBMCs. The receptors come from a man in his thirties or forties in good health and CMV-seropositive.

As concerns this clone: Compared with germline, one end of the junction differs, possibly owing to a read error. The chain combines TRBV7-9 with TRBJ1-1, with D possibly matching TRBD1 (5 bases). This CDR3 is 15 amino acids long. Looked up from germline, CDR1 is SEHNR and CDR2 is FQNEAQ (reference sequence). The CDR3, as DNA: TGTTCCAGCAGCTTAGCACAGGTTCCGAGGACTGAAGCTTTCTTT. Protein sequence: CSSSLAQVPRTEAFF.

The chain combines TRBV6-5 with TRBJ2-7; no clear D gene. With 0 bases removed from V and 7 bases from J, the gap between germline ends came to 16 bases. Germline values: CDR1 MNHEY, CDR2 SVGAGI. CDR3 length: 15 residues. CDR3 in DNA: TGTGCCAGCAGTTACTCGGCTGGTGGGCTTGGGGAGCAGTACTTC. Amino acids: CASSYSAGGLGEQYF.

The chain links TRBV11-1 to TRBJ2-7; 7 nucleotides match TRBD2. From germline, CDR1 is SGHAT and CDR2 FQDESV (reference sequence). The trim removed 4 bases at V and 3 bases at J, leaving 9 bases unmatched. The length of the CDR3 is 15 residues. The CDR3 DNA is TGTGCCAGCAGCTCTAGAAGAGGCGGGAGCTACGAGCAGTACTTC. It encodes CASSSRRGGSYEQYF.